This T cell receptor beta chain was recorded in a study of blood T cells in healthy people across ages. Per the germline V gene, CDR1 is SQVTM and CDR2 is ANQGSEA. The CDR3 sequence is 16 residues long. V lost 8 bases, J lost 0 bases, and 11 bases stayed unmatched. As concerns this clonotype: The antigen is not known.

Points from the study as a whole: Higher diversity and more naive CD4+ cells were features of long-lived donors, compared to aged donors.

Using a J-beta primer mix together with a sample-barcoded 5' primer, a second PCR was run for roughly 7 to 12 cycles. TCRdb itself ran the 5' RACE reads through MiXCR, one entry per CDR3 protein. The sample lists about 1.4 million distinct CDR3 sequences; approximately 63% were seen once. The specimen was blood. The source of this sequence is a man between 18 and 35 years old in good health. The rearrangement joins TRBV29-1 to TRBJ2-7, with 12 bases that match TRBD2. The chain's CDR3 is CSFLPGLAGSSYEQYF. The CDR3 bases are TGCAGCTTTTTACCCGGACTAGCGGGGAGCTCCTACGAGCAGTACTTC.